Below, 23 T cell receptor beta chains from the same sample are listed, as sequenced in a study of PD-1 blockade in classical Hodgkin lymphoma. Patients all relapsed after autologous stem cell transplantation, and there was variation in brentuximab vedotin exposure. The assay was immunoSEQ multiplex PCR, and TCRdb's table has in-frame clones only and misses some. The data hold about 29,000 clones, with around 73% observed a single time. The sequencing used peripheral blood mononuclear cells (PBMCs), collected before the second cycle of nivolumab. These receptors were taken from a human donor with classical Hodgkin lymphoma.

The V call is TRBV10-2, the J call TRBJ2-5, with TRBD1 identical over 8 bases. This CDR3 spans 15 amino acids. Trimming removed 6 bases from V and 4 bases from J; junction bases left unmatched: 10. Germline V gene data show CDR1 as WSHSY and CDR2 as SAAADI. The CDR3 nucleotides read TGCGCCAGCAGCCTAAGACAGGGGATTGGAGAGACCCAGTACTTC. Residues: CASSLRQGIGETQYF.

The rearrangement links TRBV14 to TRBJ2-3, with D maybe TRBD1 (6 bases). Trimming left V 6 bases short and J 3 bases short, with 10 bases between. This CDR3 has 13 amino acids. The V gene's germline CDR1 is SGHDN and CDR2 FVKESK. This CDR3 is CASRTTGTDTQYF. The CDR3 nucleotides read TGTGCCAGCAGAACCACAGGGACAGATACGCAGTATTTT. Complete variable domain (other parts from reference TRBV14 and TRBJ2-3): EAGVTQFPSHSVIEKGQTVTLRCDPISGHDNLYWYRRVMGKEIKFLLHFVKESKQDESGMPNNRFLAERTGGTYSTLKVQPAELEDSGVYFCASRTTGTDTQYFGPGTRLTVL.

This clone came up a few times. The rearrangement links TRBV6-5 to TRBJ1-1; D remains ambiguous. This CDR3 spans 13 amino acids. The germline V and J ends were trimmed by 5 bases and 0 bases, with 7 bases remaining between them. Looked up from germline, CDR1 is MNHEY and CDR2 is SVGAGI. In nucleotides, the CDR3 is TGTGCCAGCAGTCGTTGGATGAACACTGAAGCTTTCTTT. The encoded protein is CASSRWMNTEAFF.

The rearrangement joins TRBV5-5 to TRBJ1-4; D gene unclear. Germline CDR1 SGHKS, CDR2 YYEKEE (reference sequence). This CDR3 has 11 residues. Trimming left V 6 bases short and J 7 bases short, with 7 bases between. Here the CDR3 reads CASTLGEKLFF. The CDR3 DNA follows: TGTGCCAGCACGTTAGGTGAAAAACTGTTTTTT.

J is TRBJ2-5 and V is TRBV28; 9 nucleotides line up with TRBD2. Per the germline V gene, CDR1 is MDHEN and CDR2 is SYDVKM. Trimming removed 7 bases from V and 2 bases from J; junction bases left unmatched: 8. The CDR3 loop spans 15 amino acids. CDR3 protein: CASNTFTSGQETQYF. CDR3 in DNA: TGTGCCAGCAATACCTTTACTAGCGGGCAAGAGACCCAGTACTTC.

V and J are TRBV7-3 and TRBJ2-5; the D is unclear. Deletions cut 2 bases from V and 2 bases from J, with 15 bases between. The CDR3 is 16 amino acids. Germline V gene lookup returns CDR1 SGHTA and CDR2 FQGTGA. The CDR3 DNA reads as TGTGCCAGCAGCTTAGCTGTGTCCGGCAATCAAGAGACCCAGTACTTC. Its protein is CASSLAVSGNQETQYF.

The rearrangement joins TRBV4-3 to TRBJ2-5; a weak D match, TRBD2 (7 bases). Germline assignment: CDR1 LGHNA and CDR2 YSLEER. V lost 4 bases, J lost 5 bases, and 20 bases lay in between. The CDR3 contains 16 residues. Here the CDR3 reads CASSLTRGGPGETQYF. In nucleotides, the CDR3 is TGCGCCAGCAGCCTGACGAGGGGGGGCCCAGGGGAGACCCAGTACTTC.

This chain joins TRBV28 and TRBJ2-2; D call uncertain. The CDR3 is 12 amino acids. The V gene lost 5 bases and the J gene lost 7 bases, with 8 bases spanning the gap. Germline V gene data show CDR1 as MDHEN and CDR2 as SYDVKM. In nucleotides, the CDR3 is TGTGCCAGCAGTCTGGTCGGCGGGGAGCTGTTTTTT. Its protein product is CASSLVGGELFF.

The chain links TRBV7-2 to TRBJ2-7, with D possibly matching TRBD2 (6 bases). This CDR3 is 13 amino acids long. CDR1 and CDR2 from the germline V gene are SGHTA and FQGNSA. The V end lost 5 bases, the J end lost 4 bases, and 12 bases lay between the germline ends. CDR3 DNA sequence: TGTGCCAGCAGCCTCTTAGGACTATACGAGCAGTACTTC. This translates into CASSLLGLYEQYF.

V and J are TRBV4-1 and TRBJ1-6; the match to TRBD1 covers 8 bases. After removal of 0 bases from V and 0 bases from J, the junction contained 4 bases not matched to a gene. Germline V gene sequence: CDR1 MGHRA, CDR2 YSYEKL. The CDR3 totals 18 residues. DNA for the CDR3: TGCGCCAGCAGCCAAGAAGCAGGGGGCAGCTCCTATAATTCACCCCTCCACTTT. Translated, it gives CASSQEAGGSSYNSPLHF.

The CDR3 bases are TGTGCCAGCGGCCGGGACAGGGGTGAAAAACTGTTTTTT. Protein product: CASGRDRGEKLFF. The rearrangement joins TRBV2 to TRBJ1-4; TRBD1 matches at 10 bases. The CDR3 has 13 residues. The V gene's germline CDR1 is SNHLY and CDR2 FYNNEI. V dropped 8 bases and J dropped 7; count of bases not matched to a gene: 4.

The chain has TRBV12-5 and TRBJ2-1; 8 nucleotides agree with TRBD1. The V gene end was trimmed by 1 base and the J gene end by 4 bases; junction bases not matched to a gene: 6. CDR3 length equals 16 residues. CDR1 is LGHNT and CDR2 is FRNRAP in the germline V gene. The CDR3 bases are TGTGCTAGTGGTTTGGACTGGCAGGGGGCGTACAATGAGCAGTTCTTC. It is translated as CASGLDWQGAYNEQFF. Complete variable domain (other parts from reference TRBV12-5 and TRBJ2-1): DARVTQTPRHKVTEMGQEVTMRCQPILGHNTVFWYRQTMMQGLELLAYFRNRAPLDDSGMPKDRFSAEMPDATLATLKIQPSEPRDSAVYFCASGLDWQGAYNEQFFGPGTRLTVL.

This clone was seen only a few times. At one end the junction does not follow the germline gene, possibly because of a read error. V usage is TRBV7-2 and J usage is TRBJ1-1; no firm D call. Germline V gene sequence: CDR1 SGHTA, CDR2 FQGNSA. This CDR3 is 12 amino acids long. CDR3 nucleotide sequence: TGTGCCAGCAGCTTAGATAGGGAAAACTTGTTATTT. It is translated as CASSLDRENLLF.

This clone was observed a handful of times. V is TRBV18 and J is TRBJ1-4; D remains ambiguous. Trimming took 6 bases from V and 10 from J, leaving 12 bases between them. The CDR3 contains 12 residues. The germline V gene has CDR1 KGHSH and CDR2 LQKENI. DNA of the CDR3: TGTGCCAGCTCGAGGGATCCGGGAAAACTGTTTTTT. It is translated as CASSRDPGKLFF.

This clone turned up a few times. The genes are TRBV5-1 and TRBJ2-2; a possible D gene is TRBD1 (6 bases). Deletions cut 6 bases from V and 6 bases from J, with 15 bases between. Germline CDR1 is SGHRS and CDR2 is YFSETQ. The CDR3 sequence is 14 residues long. The chain's CDR3 is CASTMVQGSGELFF. The CDR3 DNA reads TGCGCCAGCACGATGGTACAGGGATCCGGGGAGCTGTTTTTT.

The CDR3 DNA reads as TGTGCCAGCAGCTTAGGGGGGGACTTTTACGGCGAGCAGTACTTC. Residues: CASSLGGDFYGEQYF. The genes are TRBV7-2 and TRBJ2-7; weak D call: TRBD2 (6 bases). V lost 1 base, J lost 6 bases, and 16 bases lay in between. Germline V lookup: CDR1 SGHTA, CDR2 FQGNSA. The CDR3 extends over 15 amino acids.

V and J are TRBV4-3 and TRBJ2-4; D is possibly TRBD1 or TRBD2 (6 bases each). V was clipped by 1 base and J by 4 bases, with 14 bases between them. Per the germline V gene, CDR1 is LGHNA and CDR2 is YSLEER. The CDR3 runs to 16 residues. The CDR3 DNA sequence: TGCGCCAGCAGCCAAGTCGGGGGCGAGGGGAAAAACATTCAGTACTTC. As protein: CASSQVGGEGKNIQYF.

The gene calls are TRBV6-5 and TRBJ1-2; D unclear. Per germline, CDR1 MNHEY and CDR2 SVGAGI. Trimming removed 2 bases at V and 2 bases at J, with 9 bases between. This CDR3 spans 14 amino acids. The CDR3 coding sequence is TGTGCCAGCAGTTACGGAACAGTAAACTATGGCTACACCTTC. It codes for CASSYGTVNYGYTF.

The chain couples TRBV19 to TRBJ2-3; no firm D call. Trimming cost V 3 bases and J 0 bases, with 10 bases left between them. The germline V gene has CDR1 LNHDA and CDR2 SQIVND (reference sequence). The CDR3 sequence is 15 residues long. CDR3 DNA: TGTGCCAGTAGTATCTCTCGTCTAAGCACAGATACGCAGTATTTT. It encodes CASSISRLSTDTQYF.

On this clone: This may stem from a read error, because a much larger clone lies one nucleotide away. Other DNA sequences of this sample code for an identical CDR3. V and J are TRBV2 and TRBJ1-2; maybe TRBD1 (5 bases). CDR1 and CDR2 from the germline V gene are SNHLY and FYNNEI. The V end lost 2 bases, the J end lost 6 bases, and 7 bases lay between the germline ends. CDR3 size: 12 residues. This chain's CDR3 is CASSEQGNGYTF. Here the CDR3 DNA reads TGTGCCAGCAGTGAACAGGGTAATGGCTACACCTTC. The full variable domain, with the rest looked up from reference TRBV2 and TRBJ1-2, is EPEVTQTPSHQVTQMGQEVILRCVPISNHLYFYWYRQILGQKVEFLVSFYNNEISEKSEIFDDQFSVERPDGSNFTLKIRSTKLEDSAMYFCASSEQGNGYTFGSGTRLTVV.

V usage is TRBV7-2 and J usage is TRBJ1-1, with TRBD1 matching 7 bases. The CDR3 contains 14 residues. Germline CDR1 and CDR2: SGHTA and FQGNSA. V lost 0 bases to trimming and J lost 5 bases; unmatched junction nucleotides: 3. In DNA form, the CDR3 reads TGTGCCAGCAGCTTAGCACAGGGGCTAACTGAAGCTTTCTTT. Translation gives CASSLAQGLTEAFF.

This clone has only a few counts. The V call is TRBV25-1, the J call TRBJ2-1; 7 positions agree with TRBD1. With V trimmed by 0 bases and J by 2 bases, 7 bases remained unmatched. Looked up from germline, CDR1 is MGHDK and CDR2 is SYGVNS. This CDR3 region has 17 residues. CDR3 residues: CASSEYWTGAPYNEQFF. CDR3 bases: TGTGCCAGCAGTGAATATTGGACAGGTGCCCCCTACAATGAGCAGTTCTTC.

This clone has only one observation. As DNA, the CDR3 is TGTGCCAGCAGCTTAGGGACCGGGGAGCTGTTTTTT. Translating gives CASSLGTGELFF. The chain links TRBV7-3 to TRBJ2-2; no clear D gene. Trimming pared 2 bases from V and 5 bases from J, leaving 3 bases between. CDR3 length equals 12 residues. Germline V gene sequence: CDR1 SGHTA, CDR2 FQGTGA.